Each of the 30 T cell receptor beta chains below was sequenced from the same sample in a study of radiotherapy plus CTLA-4 blockade in lung cancer. Sequencing used immunoSEQ multiplex PCR; TCRdb keeps in-frame clones, though not all of them. The top ten clones hold 7.1% of a sample with roughly 71,000 clones, roughly 80% of them seen once. The sample was peripheral blood, taken from a patient treated with radiotherapy plus ipilimumab. These receptor sequences come from a human donor with non-small cell lung cancer who had a complete response to radiotherapy plus ipilimumab.

The chain carries TRBV11-2 and TRBJ1-3, with no clear D. The ends were cut back, 5 bases at V and 7 bases at J, with 6 bases in the middle. Germline V gives CDR1 SGHAT, CDR2 FQNNGV. The CDR3 runs 11 residues. CDR3 nucleotide sequence: TGTGCCAGCAGCATAAGGAACACCATATATTTT. Encoded protein: CASSIRNTIYF. The complete variable domain, with remaining parts taken from reference TRBV11-2 and TRBJ1-3, reads EAGVAQSPRYKIIEKRQSVAFWCNPISGHATLYWYQQILGQGPKLLIQFQNNGVVDDSQLPKDRFSAERLKGVDSTLKIQPAKLEDSAVYLCASSIRNTIYFGEGSWLTVV.

This clone was counted a few times. The chain couples TRBV5-8 to TRBJ2-3, with 10 nucleotides matching TRBD2. With 2 bases clipped from V and 3 bases from J, the junction kept 0 bases outside the gene matches. The CDR3 runs 14 residues. In germline, CDR1 is SGHTS, CDR2 YDEGEE. CDR3: CASSFSGRTDTQYF. The CDR3, as DNA: TGTGCCAGCAGCTTTAGCGGGAGGACAGATACGCAGTATTTT.

This clone appeared a few times. V gene TRBV7-9 combines with J gene TRBJ1-3; D uncertain. Germline V gives CDR1 SEHNR, CDR2 FQNEAQ (reference sequence). The CDR3 runs to 15 residues. The V and J ends lost 5 bases and 0 bases respectively, with 11 bases between them. DNA of the CDR3: TGTGCCAGCAGCCCTACCTTCTCCTCTGGAAACACCATATATTTT. Amino acids: CASSPTFSSGNTIYF.

The chain combines TRBV11-2 with TRBJ2-5; weak D call: TRBD1 (5 bases). Trimming cost V 4 bases and J 0 bases, with 15 bases left between them. Germline loops: CDR1 SGHAT, CDR2 FQNNGV. This CDR3 region has 16 residues. CDR3 region: CASSSWGGRDQETQYF. The CDR3 nucleotides are TGTGCCAGCAGCTCCTGGGGCGGCAGGGACCAAGAGACCCAGTACTTC.

DNA for the CDR3: TGTGCCAGCAGCGTAGGACAGGGGGCAGATACGCAGTATTTT. It yields the protein CASSVGQGADTQYF. The chain combines TRBV9 with TRBJ2-3; the match to TRBD1 covers 9 bases. This CDR3 contains 14 residues. The germline CDR1 and CDR2 sequences are SGDLS and YYNGEE. Unmatched junction bases numbered 0, after V lost 0 bases and J lost 4 bases.

This chain joins TRBV10-1 and TRBJ2-3; possibly TRBD2 for D (6 bases). The CDR3 spans 15 residues. V lost 0 bases, J lost 5 bases, and 12 bases lay in between. Germline V CDR1 and CDR2: WNHNN, SYGVQD (reference sequence). The CDR3 DNA sequence: TGCGCCAGCAGTGAGTCGCGGGGCGGAGGAGATACGCAGTATTTT. Amino acids: CASSESRGGGDTQYF.

Only one count was recorded for this clone. V gene TRBV10-3 combines with J gene TRBJ1-2; 8 nucleotides match TRBD1. The CDR3 runs 12 residues. Germline loops: CDR1 ENHRY, CDR2 SYGVKD. J gave up 13 bases and V 3 bases, and 7 bases lay outside the gene matches. CDR3 region: CAISDLDRGGTF. CDR3 in DNA: TGTGCCATCAGTGACCTAGACAGGGGAGGCACCTTC.

The J gene is TRBJ1-1, the V gene TRBV19; D call uncertain. Trimming shortened V by 3 bases and J by 1 base, and 12 bases separated the two germline ends. Per germline, CDR1 LNHDA and CDR2 SQIVND (reference sequence). This CDR3 is built from 15 residues. CDR3 nucleotide sequence: TGTGCCAGTAGTATTGAGGCACGGCGGAACACTGAAGCTTTCTTT. Residues: CASSIEARRNTEAFF.

CDR3 sequence reads: CASSRTGVPEQYV. For the CDR3, the DNA is TGTGCCAGCAGTCGGACAGGGGTGCCCGAGCAGTACGTC. The genes are TRBV27 and TRBJ2-7, with 9 nucleotides matching TRBD1. From germline, CDR1 is MNHEY and CDR2 SMNVEV (reference sequence). There are 13 residues in the CDR3. With V trimmed by 5 bases and J by 6 bases, 5 bases remained unmatched.

In this sample, this clone turned up once. For the CDR3, the DNA is TGTGCCAGCAGGGACCCGACTAGCTATAACAATGAGCAGTTCTTC. Its protein is CASRDPTSYNNEQFF. The rearrangement links TRBV9 to TRBJ2-1; 7 positions match TRBD2. Germline CDR1 and CDR2: SGDLS and YYNGEE. The length of the CDR3 is 15 residues. J lost 5 bases, V lost 5 bases, and 10 bases had no gene match.

The chain couples TRBV5-1 to TRBJ2-3, with 8 positions matching TRBD2. Germline values: CDR1 SGHRS, CDR2 YFSETQ. The CDR3 runs to 16 residues. The junction had 5 bases not matched to a gene; V was cut back by 2 bases and J by 0 bases. For the CDR3, the DNA is TGCGCCAGCAGCTTTAGCGGGACACTCAGCACAGATACGCAGTATTTT. Its protein product is CASSFSGTLSTDTQYF.

The CDR3 region is CASSFPRNEQFF. The CDR3 DNA sequence: TGTGCCAGCAGTTTTCCCCGGAATGAGCAGTTCTTC. The rearrangement links TRBV5-4 to TRBJ2-1; D unclear. This CDR3 has 12 amino acids. Germline loops: CDR1 SGHNT, CDR2 YYREEE (reference sequence). Deletions cut 5 bases from V and 7 bases from J, with 10 bases between.

The chain has TRBV29-1 and TRBJ2-7; no definite D call. Trimming left V 6 bases short and J 3 bases short, with 12 bases between. Germline assignment: CDR1 SQVTM and CDR2 ANQGSEA. This CDR3 has 12 amino acids. The CDR3 spells CSVTTDFYEQYF. The CDR3 coding sequence is TGCAGCGTGACCACGGATTTCTACGAGCAGTACTTC.

V and J are TRBV30 and TRBJ1-5, with TRBD1 identical over 7 bases. Trimming took 1 base from V and 7 from J; bases not matched to a gene: 4. Germline assignment: CDR1 GTSNPN and CDR2 SVGIG (reference sequence). This CDR3 has 13 residues. For the CDR3, the DNA is TGTGCCTGGAGTGGACAGGGATGGCAGCCCCAGCATTTT. It specifies CAWSGQGWQPQHF.

The CDR3 loop reads CASSDSEGLYGYTF. The CDR3 nucleotides read TGTGCCAGCAGTGACAGTGAGGGGCTATATGGCTACACCTTC. The V call is TRBV6-4, the J call TRBJ1-2; possibly TRBD1 for D (5 bases). V was clipped by 2 bases and J by 5 bases, with 12 bases between them. Germline-derived CDR1 and CDR2 are MRHNA and SNTAGT. The CDR3 sequence is 14 residues long.

The chain links TRBV7-2 to TRBJ1-1, with D unresolved. The CDR3 is 13 residues long. Trimming pared 2 bases from V and 1 base from J, leaving 5 bases between. Germline CDR1 is SGHTA and CDR2 is FQGNSA. This CDR3 reads CASSLQENTEAFF. In DNA, the CDR3 is TGTGCCAGCAGCTTACAGGAGAACACTGAAGCTTTCTTT.

This chain links TRBV25-1 with TRBJ2-1; the D gene is possibly TRBD2 (5 bases). V was trimmed by 1 base and J by 7 bases, leaving 14 bases between them. Germline values: CDR1 MGHDK, CDR2 SYGVNS. The CDR3 has 15 residues. The CDR3 nucleotides are TGTGCCAGCAGTGAATGGAGGCAATCCGGGAATGAGCAGTTCTTC. It is translated as CASSEWRQSGNEQFF.

This chain joins TRBV18 and TRBJ1-2; D unresolved. The CDR3 runs to 12 residues. From germline, CDR1 is KGHSH and CDR2 LQKENI. Between the trimmed V and J ends, which lost 3 bases and 2 bases, there was a span of 4 bases. The CDR3 protein is CASSPTNYGYTF. The CDR3 nucleotides are TGTGCCAGCTCACCGACCAACTATGGCTACACCTTC.

The chain carries TRBV6-5 and TRBJ2-1; 7 nucleotides align to TRBD2. CDR3 length equals 13 residues. From germline, CDR1 is MNHEY and CDR2 SVGAGI. Trimming cost V 7 bases and J 6 bases; bases outside gene matches: 6. CDR3 DNA sequence: TGTGCCAGCATGGGGAGGGTCGTCAATGAGCAGTTCTTC. It translates to CASMGRVVNEQFF.

This clone was detected once. J is TRBJ2-3 and V is TRBV7-6; 8 nucleotides line up with TRBD2. V was pared by 4 bases and J by 6 bases, with 9 bases of the junction left unmatched. From germline, CDR1 is SGHVS and CDR2 FNYEAQ. The CDR3 runs 15 residues. CDR3 in DNA: TGTGCCAGCAGCTCTCCCGGGGGGGCATGGGATACGCAGTATTTT. Translating gives CASSSPGGAWDTQYF.

This sequence joins TRBV19 and TRBJ1-1; D uncertain. The CDR3 has 11 residues. V was shortened by 7 bases and J by 4 bases, with 7 bases between the two germline ends. Per germline, CDR1 LNHDA and CDR2 SQIVND (reference sequence). The CDR3 coding sequence is TGTGCCAGTAATAGCGGCACTGAAGCTTTCTTT. It codes for CASNSGTEAFF.

V and J are TRBV18 and TRBJ2-7, with 8 bases aligning to TRBD1. The CDR3 is 14 amino acids. CDR1 and CDR2 from the germline V gene are KGHSH and LQKENI. The trim removed 6 bases at V and 1 base at J, leaving 5 bases unmatched. In DNA, the CDR3 is TGTGCCAGCTCGGTGGGACAGGCTTCCTACGAGCAGTACTTC. Translating it yields CASSVGQASYEQYF.

The chain couples TRBV6-5 to TRBJ2-7, with 8 positions matching TRBD1. Germline-derived CDR1 and CDR2 are MNHEY and SVGAGI. V shed 7 bases, J shed 3 bases, and the junction held 8 bases outside the gene matches. The CDR3 totals 14 residues. CDR3 sequence: CASISLGQGYEQYF. For the CDR3, the DNA is TGTGCCAGCATTTCACTCGGACAGGGCTACGAGCAGTACTTC.

This clone was observed once. V and J are TRBV7-2 and TRBJ2-1; unclear D gene. Germline V CDR1 and CDR2: SGHTA, FQGNSA. The CDR3 runs 16 residues. V was cut by 0 bases and J by 2 bases, with 11 bases left in between. The CDR3 protein is CASSLASSFTYNEQFF. In nucleotides, the CDR3 is TGTGCCAGCAGCTTAGCGAGCAGTTTTACCTACAATGAGCAGTTCTTC.

The chain joins TRBV19 to TRBJ2-6, with D perhaps matching TRBD1 (6 bases). The CDR3 totals 18 residues. Germline V gives CDR1 LNHDA, CDR2 SQIVND (reference sequence). Between the trimmed V and J ends, which lost 3 bases and 0 bases, there was a span of 15 bases. For the CDR3, the DNA is TGTGCCAGTAGTATTGAGGACAGTCTTAGCTCTGGGGCCAACGTCCTGACTTTC. It is translated as CASSIEDSLSSGANVLTF.

The chain couples TRBV12-5 to TRBJ2-3; TRBD2 matches at 11 bases. CDR1 is LGHNT, CDR2 FRNRAP, per germline. Losses at the gene ends were 4 bases for V and 4 bases for J; bases not matched to a gene: 4. CDR3 size: 15 residues. CDR3 nucleotide sequence: TGTGCTAGTGGTTCGACTAGCGGGAATCCAGATACGCAGTATTTT. Protein sequence: CASGSTSGNPDTQYF.

The chain carries TRBV19 and TRBJ1-5; D gene unclear. V lost 1 base, J lost 9 bases, and 13 bases lay in between. The CDR3 is 14 amino acids. Germline CDR1 and CDR2: LNHDA and SQIVND (reference sequence). The chain's CDR3 is CASSIAVREWPQHF. CDR3 coding DNA: TGTGCCAGTAGTATAGCGGTAAGGGAGTGGCCCCAGCATTTT.

The chain uses TRBV19 and TRBJ2-2; D may correspond to TRBD1 or TRBD2 (6 bases each). Trimming shortened V by 3 bases and J by 4 bases, and 12 bases separated the two germline ends. Germline values: CDR1 LNHDA, CDR2 SQIVND (reference sequence). The CDR3 contains 15 residues. The CDR3 DNA reads TGTGCCAGTAGTATTTGGGGGGCGGGCACCGGGGAGCTGTTTTTT. The encoded protein is CASSIWGAGTGELFF.

This clone has only a few counts. The gene calls are TRBV5-6 and TRBJ1-1; D gene unclear. CDR1 and CDR2 (germline): SGHDT, YYEEEE. This CDR3 is built from 14 residues. The V end was cut by 0 bases, the J end by 8 bases, with 14 bases between. CDR3 in amino acids: CASSLGVSPAEAFF. Written as DNA, the CDR3 is TGTGCCAGCAGCTTGGGAGTCTCCCCGGCCGAAGCTTTCTTT.

This sequence joins TRBV2 and TRBJ2-3; 8 positions agree with TRBD2. The germline V gene encodes CDR1 SNHLY and CDR2 FYNNEI. The ends lost 5 bases at V and 1 base at J; junction bases unmatched: 8. The CDR3 has 16 amino acids. The CDR3 loop is CASSSPGGPGTDTQYF. The CDR3 nucleotides are TGTGCCAGCAGTTCACCGGGGGGGCCGGGCACAGATACGCAGTATTTT.